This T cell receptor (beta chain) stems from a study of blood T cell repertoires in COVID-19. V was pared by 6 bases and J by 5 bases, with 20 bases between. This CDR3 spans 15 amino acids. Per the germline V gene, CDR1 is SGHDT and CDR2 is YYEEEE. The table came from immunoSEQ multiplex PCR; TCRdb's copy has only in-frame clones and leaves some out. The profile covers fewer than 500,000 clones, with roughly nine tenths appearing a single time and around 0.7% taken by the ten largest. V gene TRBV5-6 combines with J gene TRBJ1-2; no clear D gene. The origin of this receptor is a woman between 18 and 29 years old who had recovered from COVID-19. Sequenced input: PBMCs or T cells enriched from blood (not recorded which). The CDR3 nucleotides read TGTGCCAGCATGGCGAGCACGGCTAGCAGTTATGGCTACACCTTC. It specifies CASMASTASSYGYTF.